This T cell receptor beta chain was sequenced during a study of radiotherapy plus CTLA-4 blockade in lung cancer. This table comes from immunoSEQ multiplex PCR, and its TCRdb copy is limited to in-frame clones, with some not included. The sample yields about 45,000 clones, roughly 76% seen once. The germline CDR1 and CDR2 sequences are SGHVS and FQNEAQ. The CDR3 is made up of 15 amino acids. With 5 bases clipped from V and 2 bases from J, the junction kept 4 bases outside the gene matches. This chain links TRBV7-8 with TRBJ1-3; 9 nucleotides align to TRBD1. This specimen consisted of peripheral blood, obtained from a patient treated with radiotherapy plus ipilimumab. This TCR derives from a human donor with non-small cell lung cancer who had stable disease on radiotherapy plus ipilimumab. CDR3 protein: CASSTGTGTGNTIYF. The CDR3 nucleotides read TGTGCCAGCAGCACGGGGACAGGGACTGGAAACACCATATATTTT.